This T cell receptor (beta chain) was documented in a study of shared clonotypes between healthy human individuals. All participating donors were Caucasian adults from Nashville, Tennessee. About this clone itself: Its matching antigen is unknown.

Findings and caveats of the study: Shared clonotypes across all four donors exceeded non-shared ones in generation probability. Compared with memory subsets, naive subsets generally had larger estimated richness.

Data came from immunoSEQ multiplex PCR; TCRdb stores just in-frame clones and leaves some out. The sample carries around 1.4 million clones, 98% recorded once. Material: naive CD4+ T cells sorted from blood. As to subset: CD45RA+ positively selected. The TCR originated in a man aged 25-45 years in good health.

The CDR3 loop reads CASSLSGGREQFF. DNA for the CDR3: TGTGCCAGCAGTTTATCAGGGGGCCGGGAGCAGTTCTTC. The chain employs TRBV11-3 and TRBJ2-1, with 8 bases fitting TRBD1. The CDR3 covers 13 residues. V lost 6 bases to trimming and J lost 10 bases; unmatched junction nucleotides: 8. Germline V gene sequence: CDR1 SGHNT, CDR2 YENEEA.